The next 5 T cell receptor beta chains were all read from a single sample in a study of cytomegalovirus exposure and HLA in healthy donors. PCR amplification relied on 60 Vbeta primers (plus 13 Jbeta primers). TCRdb keeps only in-frame clones here, not all; method: immunoSEQ multiplex PCR. Of approximately 220,000 clones listed, over 75% are singletons. The sequenced material came from PBMCs. These receptors were obtained from a girl aged 2 to 10 in good health and CMV-seronegative.

The chain has TRBV25-1 and TRBJ2-5; 7 positions agree with TRBD2. The CDR3 contains 14 residues. The germline V gene encodes CDR1 MGHDK and CDR2 SYGVNS. V shed 2 bases, J shed 4 bases, and the junction held 4 bases outside the gene matches. The CDR3 region is CASSEGGSPETQYF. CDR3 DNA sequence: TGTGCCAGCAGTGAAGGCGGGAGTCCAGAGACCCAGTACTTC.

On this clone itself: The junction departs from germline at one end; a sequencing error may be responsible. This same CDR3 is encoded by further DNA sequences in the sample. This rearrangement joins TRBV25-1 to TRBJ2-7; 9 positions match TRBD1. Per germline, CDR1 MGHDK and CDR2 SYGVNS. There are 15 residues in the CDR3. Here the CDR3 DNA reads TGCGCCAGCAGTGAGGAAGGACAGGGGACTTACGAGCAGTACTTC. This codes for CASSEEGQGTYEQYF.

The chain couples TRBV18 to TRBJ2-7; D gene ambiguous. The CDR3 contains 14 residues. The germline V and J ends were trimmed by 6 bases and 4 bases, with 16 bases remaining between them. Germline assignment: CDR1 KGHSH and CDR2 LQKENI. In nucleotides, the CDR3 is TGTGCCAGCTCGCCAGTAATTCAGTCTTACGAGCAGTACTTC. Amino acid sequence: CASSPVIQSYEQYF.

The chain joins TRBV19 to TRBJ1-1; D not resolved. CDR1 is LNHDA and CDR2 is SQIVND in the germline V gene (reference sequence). This CDR3 has 14 residues. V was shortened by 4 bases and J by 1 base, with 10 bases between the two germline ends. CDR3 loop: CASSRQTWNTEAFF. In nucleotides, the CDR3 is TGTGCCAGTAGTAGGCAGACATGGAACACTGAAGCTTTCTTT.

This chain connects TRBV12-5 to TRBJ1-1, with D unresolved. The CDR3 has 14 amino acids. Deletions cut 6 bases from V and 3 bases from J, with 14 bases between. CDR1 LGHNT and CDR2 FRNRAP come from the germline V gene. The CDR3 loop reads CASGVKIRDTEAFF. The CDR3 DNA is TGTGCTAGTGGGGTTAAAATACGGGACACTGAAGCTTTCTTT.